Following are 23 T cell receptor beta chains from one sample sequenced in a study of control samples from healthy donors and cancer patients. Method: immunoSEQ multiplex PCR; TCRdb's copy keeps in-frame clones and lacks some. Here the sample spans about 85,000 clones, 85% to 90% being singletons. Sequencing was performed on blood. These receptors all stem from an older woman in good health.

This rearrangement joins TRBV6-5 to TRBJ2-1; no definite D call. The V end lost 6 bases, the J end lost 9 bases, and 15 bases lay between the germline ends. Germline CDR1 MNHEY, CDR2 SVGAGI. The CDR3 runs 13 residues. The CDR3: CASSPTRVPEQFF. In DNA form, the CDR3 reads TGTGCCAGCAGCCCAACCCGTGTGCCTGAGCAGTTCTTC.

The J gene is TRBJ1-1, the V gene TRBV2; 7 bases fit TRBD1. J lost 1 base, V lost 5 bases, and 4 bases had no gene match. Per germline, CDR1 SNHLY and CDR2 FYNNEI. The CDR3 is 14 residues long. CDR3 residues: CASSKQGTNTEAFF. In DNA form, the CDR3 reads TGTGCCAGCAGTAAACAGGGGACGAACACTGAAGCTTTCTTT.

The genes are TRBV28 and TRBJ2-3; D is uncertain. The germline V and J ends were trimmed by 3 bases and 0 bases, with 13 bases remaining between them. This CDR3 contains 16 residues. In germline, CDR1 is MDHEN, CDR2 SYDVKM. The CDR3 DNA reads TGTGCCAGCAGTTTCAGTCGGCTAACTAGCACAGATACGCAGTATTTT. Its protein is CASSFSRLTSTDTQYF.

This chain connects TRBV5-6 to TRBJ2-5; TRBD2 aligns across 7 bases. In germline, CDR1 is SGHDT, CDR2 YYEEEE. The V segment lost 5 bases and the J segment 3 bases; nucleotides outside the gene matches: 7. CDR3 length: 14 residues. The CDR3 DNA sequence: TGTGCCAGCAGTTTCCCCGGGGGGAAAGAGACCCAGTACTTC. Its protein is CASSFPGGKETQYF.

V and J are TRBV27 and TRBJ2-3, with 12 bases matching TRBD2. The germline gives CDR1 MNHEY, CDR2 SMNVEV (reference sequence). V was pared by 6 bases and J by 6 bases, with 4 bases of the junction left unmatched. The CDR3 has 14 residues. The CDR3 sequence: CASRRLAGVDTQYF. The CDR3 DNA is TGTGCCAGCAGAAGACTAGCGGGAGTCGATACGCAGTATTTT.

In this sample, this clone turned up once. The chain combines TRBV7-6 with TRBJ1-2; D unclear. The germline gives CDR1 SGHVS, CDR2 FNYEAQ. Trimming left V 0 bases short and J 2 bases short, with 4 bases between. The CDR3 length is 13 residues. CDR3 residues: CASSLAENYGYTF. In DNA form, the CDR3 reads TGTGCCAGCAGCTTAGCGGAGAACTATGGCTACACCTTC.

The CDR3 bases are TGTGCCAGCAGCTTGTTGGCGGGAGGTTCGGGTGAGCAGTTCTTC. Translating gives CASSLLAGGSGEQFF. The rearrangement joins TRBV7-3 to TRBJ2-1; 8 bases line up with TRBD2. Germline CDR1 and CDR2: SGHTA and FQGTGA. This CDR3 is built from 15 residues. Trimming took 3 bases from V and 9 from J; bases not matched to a gene: 10.

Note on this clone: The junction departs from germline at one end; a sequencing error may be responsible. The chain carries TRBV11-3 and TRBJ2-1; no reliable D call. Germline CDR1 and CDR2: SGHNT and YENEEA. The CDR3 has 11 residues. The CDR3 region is CASSRDQELFF. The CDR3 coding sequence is TGTGCCAGCAGCCGAGACCAAGAGCTGTTCTTC.

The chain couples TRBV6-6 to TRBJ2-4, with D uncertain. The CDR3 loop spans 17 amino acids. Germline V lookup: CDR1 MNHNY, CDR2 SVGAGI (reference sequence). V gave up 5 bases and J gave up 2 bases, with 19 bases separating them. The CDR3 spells CASSPLRASGSKNIQYF. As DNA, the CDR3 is TGTGCCAGCAGTCCCCTCCGGGCTTCGGGCTCCAAAAACATTCAGTACTTC.

The CDR3: CASSQDPFRQLSRKKLFF. The CDR3 DNA reads TGTGCCAGCAGCCAAGATCCCTTTAGACAGCTTAGCAGAAAGAAACTGTTTTTT. The chain has TRBV4-2 and TRBJ1-4; maybe TRBD1 (5 bases). This CDR3 comprises 18 residues. The V end lost 0 bases, the J end lost 11 bases, and 25 bases lay between the germline ends. The germline gives CDR1 LGHNA, CDR2 YNFKEQ.

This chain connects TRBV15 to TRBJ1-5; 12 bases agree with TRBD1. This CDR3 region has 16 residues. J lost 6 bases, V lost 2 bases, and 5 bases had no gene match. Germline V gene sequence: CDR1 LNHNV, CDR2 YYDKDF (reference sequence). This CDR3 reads CATSRSGQGASQPQHF. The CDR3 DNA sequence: TGTGCCACCAGCAGATCGGGACAGGGGGCCTCTCAGCCCCAGCATTTT. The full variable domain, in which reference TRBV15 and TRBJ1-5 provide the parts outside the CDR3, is DAMVIQNPRYQVTQFGKPVTLSCSQTLNHNVMYWYQQKSSQAPKLLFHYYDKDFNNEADTPDNFQSRRPNTSFCFLDIRSPGLGDTAMYLCATSRSGQGASQPQHFGDGTRLSIL.

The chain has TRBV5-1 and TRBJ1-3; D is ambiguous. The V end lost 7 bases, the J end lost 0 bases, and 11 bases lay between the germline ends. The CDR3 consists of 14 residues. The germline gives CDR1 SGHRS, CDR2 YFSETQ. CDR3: CASGKEDSGNTIYF. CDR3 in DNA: TGCGCCAGCGGCAAGGAAGACTCTGGAAACACCATATATTTT.

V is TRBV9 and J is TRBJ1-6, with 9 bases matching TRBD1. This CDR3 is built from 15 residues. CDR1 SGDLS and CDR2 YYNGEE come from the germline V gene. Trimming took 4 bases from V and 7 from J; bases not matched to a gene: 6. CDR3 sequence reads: CASSPVGQGNSPLHF. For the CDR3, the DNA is TGTGCCAGCAGCCCCGTGGGACAGGGAAATTCACCCCTCCACTTT. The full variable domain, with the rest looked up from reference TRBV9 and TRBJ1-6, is DSGVTQTPKHLITATGQRVTLRCSPRSGDLSVYWYQQSLDQGLQFLIQYYNGEERAKGNILERFSAQQFPDLHSELNLSSLELGDSALYFCASSPVGQGNSPLHFGNGTRLTVT.

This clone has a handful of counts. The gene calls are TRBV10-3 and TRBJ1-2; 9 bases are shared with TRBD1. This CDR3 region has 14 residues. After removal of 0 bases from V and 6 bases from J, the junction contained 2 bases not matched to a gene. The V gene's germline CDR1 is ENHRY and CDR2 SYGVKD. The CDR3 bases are TGTGCCATCAGTGAGTCTGGGACAGGGCATGGCTACACCTTC. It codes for CAISESGTGHGYTF.

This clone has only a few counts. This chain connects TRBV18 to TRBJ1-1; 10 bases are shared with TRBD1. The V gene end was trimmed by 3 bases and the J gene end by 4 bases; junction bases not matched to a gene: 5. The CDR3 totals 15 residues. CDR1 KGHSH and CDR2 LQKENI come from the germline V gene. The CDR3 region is CASSPGTGAVTEAFF. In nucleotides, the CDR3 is TGTGCCAGCTCACCCGGGACAGGGGCTGTCACTGAAGCTTTCTTT.

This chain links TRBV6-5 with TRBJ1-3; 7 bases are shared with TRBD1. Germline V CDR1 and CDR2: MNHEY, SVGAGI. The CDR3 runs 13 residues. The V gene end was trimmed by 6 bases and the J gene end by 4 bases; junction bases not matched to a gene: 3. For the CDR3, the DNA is TGTGCCAGCAGGAGGGGGCCAGGAAACACCATATATTTT. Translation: CASRRGPGNTIYF.

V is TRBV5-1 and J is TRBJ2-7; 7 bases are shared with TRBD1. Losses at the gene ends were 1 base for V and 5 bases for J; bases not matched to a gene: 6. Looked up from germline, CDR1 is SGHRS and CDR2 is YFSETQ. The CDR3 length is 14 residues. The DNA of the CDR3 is TGCGCCAGCAGCTTGCCCAGGGGGATTAACGAGCAGTACTTC. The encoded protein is CASSLPRGINEQYF.

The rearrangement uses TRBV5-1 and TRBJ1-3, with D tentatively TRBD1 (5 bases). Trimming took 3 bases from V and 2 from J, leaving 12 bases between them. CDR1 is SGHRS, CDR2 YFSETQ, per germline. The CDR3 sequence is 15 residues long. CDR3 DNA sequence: TGCGCCAGCAGCTCTTGGGGCCTGGCTGGAAACACCATATATTTT. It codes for CASSSWGLAGNTIYF.

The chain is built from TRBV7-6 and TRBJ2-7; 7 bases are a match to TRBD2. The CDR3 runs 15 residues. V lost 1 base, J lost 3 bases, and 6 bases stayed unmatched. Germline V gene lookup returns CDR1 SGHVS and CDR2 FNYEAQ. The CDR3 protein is CASSLGTGTNYEQYF. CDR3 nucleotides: TGTGCCAGCAGCTTAGGGACCGGGACTAACTACGAGCAGTACTTC.

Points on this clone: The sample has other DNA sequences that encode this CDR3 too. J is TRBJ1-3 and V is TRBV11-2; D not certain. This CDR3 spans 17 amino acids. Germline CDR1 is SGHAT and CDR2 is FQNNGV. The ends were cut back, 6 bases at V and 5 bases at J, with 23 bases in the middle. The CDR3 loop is CASSSLRVRHGRNTIYF. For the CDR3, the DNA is TGTGCCAGCAGTAGCTTGAGAGTGAGACACGGGAGAAACACCATATATTTT. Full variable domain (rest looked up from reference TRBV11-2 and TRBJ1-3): EAGVAQSPRYKIIEKRQSVAFWCNPISGHATLYWYQQILGQGPKLLIQFQNNGVVDDSQLPKDRFSAERLKGVDSTLKIQPAKLEDSAVYLCASSSLRVRHGRNTIYFGEGSWLTVV.

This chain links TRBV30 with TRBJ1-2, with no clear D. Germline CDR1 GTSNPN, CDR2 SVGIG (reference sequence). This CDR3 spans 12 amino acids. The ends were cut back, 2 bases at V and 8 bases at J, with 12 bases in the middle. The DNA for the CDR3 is TGTGCCTGGAGTTTGATATATGAGGGCTACACCTTC. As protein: CAWSLIYEGYTF.

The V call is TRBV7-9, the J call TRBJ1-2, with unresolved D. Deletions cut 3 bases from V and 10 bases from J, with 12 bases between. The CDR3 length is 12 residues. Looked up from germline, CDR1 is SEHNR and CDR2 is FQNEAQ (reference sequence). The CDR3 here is CASSFPGGPYTF. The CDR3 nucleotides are TGTGCCAGCAGCTTTCCCGGAGGGCCCTACACCTTC.

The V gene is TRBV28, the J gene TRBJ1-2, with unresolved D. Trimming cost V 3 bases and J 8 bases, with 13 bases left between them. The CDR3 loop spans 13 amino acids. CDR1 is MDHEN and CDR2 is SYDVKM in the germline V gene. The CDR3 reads CASSFWLGKGYTF. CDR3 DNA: TGTGCCAGCAGTTTTTGGCTGGGGAAAGGCTACACCTTC.